The next 19 T cell receptor beta chains were all read from a single sample in a study of blood T cell repertoires in COVID-19. The assay was immunoSEQ multiplex PCR, and TCRdb's table has in-frame clones only and misses some. The sample shows about 190,000 clones, more than 60% of them seen only once. The sequencing input was peripheral blood. The receptors originated from a woman aged 45-59 years with acute or convalescent COVID-19.

The chain joins TRBV11-2 to TRBJ2-5, with TRBD2 matching over 10 bases. Per germline, CDR1 SGHAT and CDR2 FQNNGV. After removal of 7 bases from V and 4 bases from J, the junction contained 9 bases not matched to a gene. There are 15 residues in the CDR3. In nucleotides, the CDR3 is TGTGCCAGCACCACAAGCGGGAGGGCCGGAGAGACCCAGTACTTC. Translated, it gives CASTTSGRAGETQYF. The complete variable domain, with remaining parts taken from reference TRBV11-2 and TRBJ2-5, reads EAGVAQSPRYKIIEKRQSVAFWCNPISGHATLYWYQQILGQGPKLLIQFQNNGVVDDSQLPKDRFSAERLKGVDSTLKIQPAKLEDSAVYLCASTTSGRAGETQYFGPGTRLLVL.

The J gene is TRBJ2-1, the V gene TRBV7-9, with 8 nucleotides matching TRBD2. V lost 6 bases to trimming and J lost 2 bases; unmatched junction nucleotides: 9. The germline gives CDR1 SEHNR, CDR2 FQNEAQ (reference sequence). The CDR3 consists of 16 residues. This CDR3 is CASSPPERGTYNEQFF. CDR3 sequence (DNA): TGTGCCAGCAGTCCTCCGGAGCGGGGGACCTACAATGAGCAGTTCTTC. Full variable domain (missing parts from reference TRBV7-9 and TRBJ2-1): DTGVSQNPRHKITKRGQNVTFRCDPISEHNRLYWYRQTLGQGPEFLTYFQNEAQLEKSRLLSDRFSAERPKGSFSTLEIQRTEQGDSAMYLCASSPPERGTYNEQFFGPGTRLTVL.

This chain uses TRBV4-2 with TRBJ2-7; 7 bases map to TRBD2. The CDR3 spans 15 residues. The V gene's germline CDR1 is LGHNA and CDR2 YNFKEQ. V gave up 6 bases and J gave up 0 bases; unmatched junction bases: 8. The CDR3 bases are TGTGCCAGCAGGCCCACTAGCGCCTACTCCTACGAGCAGTACTTC. It yields the protein CASRPTSAYSYEQYF.

The chain links TRBV29-1 to TRBJ2-7; the D gene is possibly TRBD1 (6 bases). The CDR3 loop spans 14 amino acids. The germline gives CDR1 SQVTM, CDR2 ANQGSEA. Trimming stripped 2 bases from V and 2 bases from J, with 13 bases between. CDR3 region: CSVELDRPPYEQYF. In nucleotides, the CDR3 is TGCAGCGTTGAACTCGACAGGCCCCCCTACGAGCAGTACTTC.

The chain has TRBV6-5 and TRBJ2-7; 9 bases match TRBD1. Trimming took 6 bases from V and 7 from J; bases not matched to a gene: 10. The CDR3 consists of 14 residues. Germline V gives CDR1 MNHEY, CDR2 SVGAGI. This CDR3 is CASRKRDRAREQYF. In DNA form, the CDR3 reads TGTGCCAGCAGAAAAAGGGACAGGGCAAGGGAGCAGTACTTC.

This clone was observed a few times. J is TRBJ1-4 and V is TRBV20-1; the D is unclear. With 3 bases removed from V and 8 bases from J, the gap between germline ends came to 4 bases. The CDR3 is 10 amino acids. Germline assignment: CDR1 DFQATT and CDR2 SNEGSKA (reference sequence). The CDR3 DNA follows: TGCAGTGCTAGTAGCGAAAAACTGTTTTTT. It encodes CSASSEKLFF.

This clone was counted between two and nine times. The V and J genes are TRBV18 and TRBJ2-2; D not resolved. Trimming stripped 1 base from V and 5 bases from J, with 8 bases between. Per the germline V gene, CDR1 is KGHSH and CDR2 is LQKENI. There are 14 residues in the CDR3. The CDR3 here is CASSPLSMTGELFF. CDR3 in DNA: TGTGCCAGCTCACCACTCTCTATGACCGGGGAGCTGTTTTTT.

The chain employs TRBV7-2 and TRBJ2-1, with 9 bases that match TRBD2. Trimming took 5 bases from V and 3 from J; bases not matched to a gene: 8. Germline-derived CDR1 and CDR2 are SGHTA and FQGNSA. The CDR3 is 16 residues long. The CDR3 sequence is CASSARRTSDYNEQFF. CDR3 DNA sequence: TGTGCCAGCAGCGCCCGTCGGACTAGCGACTACAATGAGCAGTTCTTC. Filled out from reference TRBV7-2 and TRBJ2-1, the complete variable domain reads GAGVSQSPSNKVTEKGKDVELRCDPISGHTALYWYRQSLGQGLEFLIYFQGNSAPDKSGLPSDRFSAERTGGSVSTLTIQRTQQEDSAVYLCASSARRTSDYNEQFFGPGTRLTVL.

This sequence joins TRBV7-8 and TRBJ1-5; TRBD1 aligns across 7 bases. CDR3 size: 18 residues. Losses at the gene ends were 0 bases for V and 0 bases for J; bases not matched to a gene: 8. Germline V gene data show CDR1 as SGHVS and CDR2 as FQNEAQ. The CDR3 loop is CASSLAGGGPYSNQPQHF. The CDR3 DNA is TGTGCCAGCAGCTTAGCAGGGGGCGGCCCCTATAGCAATCAGCCCCAGCATTTT. Full variable domain (missing parts from reference TRBV7-8 and TRBJ1-5): GAGVSQSPRYKVAKRGQDVALRCDPISGHVSLFWYQQALGQGPEFLTYFQNEAQLDKSGLPSDRFFAERPEGSVSTLKIQRTQQEDSAVYLCASSLAGGGPYSNQPQHFGDGTRLSIL.

The CDR3: CATSDRDRPNYGYTF. Here the CDR3 DNA reads TGTGCCACCAGTGATCGGGACAGGCCAAACTATGGCTACACCTTC. The V and J genes are TRBV24-1 and TRBJ1-2, with 8 positions matching TRBD1. V was clipped by 3 bases and J by 2 bases; unmatched bases: 4. The V gene's germline CDR1 is KGHDR and CDR2 SFDVKD. CDR3 size: 15 residues.

This clone was found a few times. This chain links TRBV3-1 (or the pseudogene TRBV3-2) with TRBJ2-1; 8 bases line up with TRBD2. Germline V CDR1 and CDR2: LGHDT, YNNKEL (reference sequence). The V and J ends lost 3 bases and 6 bases, in that order; junction bases with no gene match: 13. The CDR3 covers 17 residues. CDR3 nucleotides: TGTGCCAGCAGCCATCCTGGTGGGGCTAGCGGGTCCAATGAGCAGTTCTTC. Residues: CASSHPGGASGSNEQFF.

This clone has a single count. The chain joins TRBV11-2 to TRBJ2-7, with 11 nucleotides matching TRBD1. Germline CDR1 SGHAT, CDR2 FQNNGV. There are 14 residues in the CDR3. The ends lost 5 bases at V and 4 bases at J; junction bases unmatched: 4. This CDR3 is CASSRDRGSYEQYF. The CDR3 DNA reads as TGTGCCAGCAGCCGGGACAGGGGGTCGTACGAGCAGTACTTC.

This clone has more than one count but fewer than ten. The chain couples TRBV7-2 to TRBJ2-2; D not resolved. CDR1 SGHTA and CDR2 FQGNSA come from the germline V gene. The CDR3 has 14 amino acids. V lost 0 bases and J lost 5, with 7 bases in between. The DNA for the CDR3 is TGTGCCAGCAGCTTAGCGCTGAGAACCGGGGAGCTGTTTTTT. It is translated as CASSLALRTGELFF.

This clone was counted a few times. This chain connects TRBV3-1 (or the pseudogene TRBV3-2) to TRBJ1-6; 10 bases are a match to TRBD1. Germline loops: CDR1 LGHDT, CDR2 YNNKEL (reference sequence). The V gene end was trimmed by 1 base and the J gene end by 4 bases; junction bases not matched to a gene: 4. This CDR3 spans 17 amino acids. CDR3 nucleotides: TGTGCCAGCAGCCAAGGACAGGGGGCACGATATAATTCACCCCTCCACTTT. Its translation: CASSQGQGARYNSPLHF.

The V call is TRBV6-5, the J call TRBJ2-2; D unresolved. CDR3 length equals 15 residues. The germline V gene has CDR1 MNHEY and CDR2 SVGAGI. Trimming took off 7 bases at V and 4 bases at J, with 16 bases between the two ends. The CDR3 here is CASKLTPIPTGELFF. CDR3 sequence (DNA): TGTGCCAGCAAATTGACTCCCATACCCACCGGGGAGCTGTTTTTT.

This clone was detected a few times. CDR3 sequence reads: CASSLSINTGELFF. The CDR3 DNA is TGTGCCAGCAGTTTATCCATCAACACCGGGGAGCTGTTTTTT. This rearrangement joins TRBV28 to TRBJ2-2; D unclear. The CDR3 extends over 14 amino acids. Germline V gene sequence: CDR1 MDHEN, CDR2 SYDVKM. The germline V and J ends were trimmed by 1 base and 2 bases, with 5 bases remaining between them.

This clone was seen only once. The V gene is TRBV18, the J gene TRBJ1-6; D is unclear. The CDR3 loop spans 15 amino acids. The V gene lost 1 base and the J gene lost 7 bases, with 11 bases spanning the gap. Germline CDR1 KGHSH, CDR2 LQKENI. In DNA, the CDR3 is TGTGCCAGCTCACCACGGGAGGCGCGGAATTCACCCCTCCACTTT. It yields the protein CASSPREARNSPLHF.

The chain couples TRBV25-1 to TRBJ2-1; 7 bases map to TRBD2. The germline V gene encodes CDR1 MGHDK and CDR2 SYGVNS. V dropped 2 bases and J dropped 4; count of bases not matched to a gene: 2. The CDR3 extends over 14 amino acids. The DNA of the CDR3 is TGTGCCAGCAGTGAACCGGGAGGTTACAATGAGCAGTTCTTC. Residues: CASSEPGGYNEQFF.

In this sample, this clone turned up many times. The chain is built from TRBV30 and TRBJ1-2; no reliable D call. The CDR3 length is 14 residues. Germline assignment: CDR1 GTSNPN and CDR2 SVGIG (reference sequence). Deletions cut 0 bases from V and 0 bases from J, with 8 bases between. The CDR3 loop is CAWSVAGANYGYTF. The CDR3 nucleotides are TGTGCCTGGAGTGTGGCCGGAGCTAACTATGGCTACACCTTC.